Listed below are T cell receptor beta chains from one sample, sequenced in a study of early T cells in non-severe SARS-CoV-2 infection. TCRdb reprocessed the 5' RACE reads via MiXCR and lists one record per CDR3 protein. The repertoire consists of some 96,000 distinct CDR3 sequences, with around 10% occurring once and the leading ten covering approximately 4.5%. The material was whole blood, obtained at baseline. These TCRs come from an adult who was a healthcare worker with PCR-confirmed SARS-CoV-2 infection or an uninfected control (not recorded which). CDR3s include the opening cysteine and the closing phenylalanine or tryptophan. Each record gives: clone size, V gene, D gene, J gene, CDR3 protein, CDR3 DNA. D genes are given only for firm matches. For some rows the clone size is stated as once, few or many, or as a class when expanded; others skip it.

clone size: few
V gene: TRBV18
D gene: TRBD2
J gene: TRBJ2-5
CDR3 protein: CASSFRLAEETQYF
CDR3 DNA: TGTGCCAGCTCGTTTAGACTAGCGGAAGAGACCCAGTACTTC

clone size: NA
V gene: TRBV5-1
D gene: TRBD2
J gene: TRBJ2-7
CDR3 protein: CASRPIAGSYEQYF
CDR3 DNA: TGCGCCAGCAGACCTATAGCGGGAAGCTACGAGCAGTACTTC

clone size: NA
V gene: TRBV29-1
D gene: NA
J gene: TRBJ1-1
CDR3 protein: CSAVRGNTEAFF
CDR3 DNA: TGCAGCGCCGTTAGGGGGAACACTGAAGCTTTCTTT

clone size: medium-sized
V gene: TRBV7-6
D gene: NA
J gene: TRBJ2-7
CDR3 protein: CASSPGSTYEQYF
CDR3 DNA: TGTGCCAGCAGCCCAGGGAGTACCTACGAGCAGTACTTC

clone size: few
V gene: TRBV5-1
D gene: NA
J gene: TRBJ2-2
CDR3 protein: CASSLEGAGELFF
CDR3 DNA: TGCGCCAGCAGCTTGGAGGGAGCCGGGGAGCTGTTTTTT

clone size: many
V gene: TRBV3-1
D gene: NA
J gene: TRBJ2-7
CDR3 protein: CASSQYDEQYF
CDR3 DNA: TGTGCCAGCAGCCAATACGACGAGCAGTACTTC

clone size: NA
V gene: TRBV5-4
D gene: TRBD1
J gene: TRBJ2-1
CDR3 protein: CASSRDRVASYNEQFF
CDR3 DNA: TGTGCCAGCAGCCGGGACAGGGTAGCCTCCTACAATGAGCAGTTCTTC

clone size: once
V gene: TRBV12-1
D gene: NA
J gene: TRBJ2-5
CDR3 protein: CASSTDRGVNETQYF
CDR3 DNA: TGTGCCAGCAGCACCGACAGGGGTGTGAATGAGACCCAGTACTTC

clone size: few
V gene: TRBV24-1
D gene: NA
J gene: TRBJ1-3
CDR3 protein: CATSLGNTIYF
CDR3 DNA: TGTGCCACCAGCTTGGGAAACACCATATATTTT

clone size: NA
V gene: TRBV29-1
D gene: NA
J gene: TRBJ1-1
CDR3 protein: CSVYHAGSTEAFF
CDR3 DNA: TGCAGCGTTTACCACGCAGGGTCCACTGAAGCTTTCTTT

clone size: few
V gene: TRBV19
D gene: TRBD1
J gene: TRBJ2-7
CDR3 protein: CASRQGQDYEQYF
CDR3 DNA: TGTGCCAGTCGACAGGGGCAAGACTACGAGCAGTACTTC

clone size: NA
V gene: TRBV12-3/TRBV12-4
D gene: NA
J gene: TRBJ1-2
CDR3 protein: CASTLGRNYGYTF
CDR3 DNA: TGTGCCAGCACCCTTGGGAGGAACTATGGCTACACCTTC

clone size: NA
V gene: TRBV6-6
D gene: NA
J gene: TRBJ2-7
CDR3 protein: CASSHGTAGEQYF
CDR3 DNA: TGTGCCAGCAGCCACGGGACAGCGGGCGAGCAGTACTTC

clone size: few
V gene: TRBV4-1
D gene: TRBD2
J gene: TRBJ2-7
CDR3 protein: CASSQGSSGVREQYF
CDR3 DNA: TGCGCCAGCAGCCAAGGGTCTAGCGGGGTTCGAGAGCAGTACTTC

clone size: many
V gene: TRBV7-9
D gene: TRBD1
J gene: TRBJ1-1
CDR3 protein: CASSLGDRDEAFF
CDR3 DNA: TGTGCCAGCAGCTTAGGGGACAGGGATGAAGCTTTCTTT

clone size: few
V gene: TRBV9
D gene: NA
J gene: TRBJ1-3
CDR3 protein: CASSPGADSGNTIYF
CDR3 DNA: TGTGCCAGCAGCCCCGGGGCTGACTCTGGAAACACCATATATTTT

clone size: few
V gene: TRBV5-1
D gene: TRBD2
J gene: TRBJ2-7
CDR3 protein: CASSLSGRAGYEQYF
CDR3 DNA: TGCGCCAGCAGCTTGAGTGGGAGAGCGGGGTACGAGCAGTACTTC

clone size: few
V gene: TRBV4-1
D gene: NA
J gene: TRBJ2-7
CDR3 protein: CASSQVGGEQYF
CDR3 DNA: TGCGCCAGCAGCCAAGTGGGGGGCGAGCAGTACTTC

clone size: NA
V gene: TRBV29-1
D gene: NA
J gene: TRBJ2-1
CDR3 protein: CSVSRAGGAPPYNEQFF
CDR3 DNA: TGCAGCGTCTCCCGGGCGGGCGGAGCTCCCCCTTACAATGAGCAGTTCTTC

clone size: NA
V gene: TRBV7-6
D gene: TRBD2
J gene: TRBJ2-3
CDR3 protein: CASSLFDGTSGGDTQYF
CDR3 DNA: TGTGCCAGCAGCTTATTTGACGGGACTAGCGGGGGGGATACGCAGTATTTT

clone size: few
V gene: TRBV29-1
D gene: NA
J gene: TRBJ2-3
CDR3 protein: CSVEGRGATDTQYF
CDR3 DNA: TGCAGCGTTGAAGGGAGGGGGGCTACAGATACGCAGTATTTT

clone size: NA
V gene: TRBV12-3/TRBV12-4
D gene: NA
J gene: TRBJ2-7
CDR3 protein: CASSLASEQYF
CDR3 DNA: TGTGCCAGCAGTTTAGCGAGCGAGCAGTACTTC

clone size: NA
V gene: TRBV12-3/TRBV12-4
D gene: NA
J gene: TRBJ1-2
CDR3 protein: CASGRTDNFYGYTF
CDR3 DNA: TGTGCCAGCGGAAGGACAGATAACTTCTATGGCTACACCTTC

clone size: NA
V gene: TRBV10-3
D gene: NA
J gene: TRBJ2-1
CDR3 protein: CAISEHSSYNEQFF
CDR3 DNA: TGTGCCATCAGTGAGCACAGCTCCTACAATGAGCAGTTCTTC

clone size: NA
V gene: TRBV3-1
D gene: NA
J gene: TRBJ2-3
CDR3 protein: CASSHGHTQYF
CDR3 DNA: TGTGCCAGCAGCCATGGTCATACGCAGTATTTT

clone size: few
V gene: TRBV11-2
D gene: NA
J gene: TRBJ2-7
CDR3 protein: CASSLPDRPYEQYF
CDR3 DNA: TGTGCCAGCAGCCTACCGGACAGACCCTACGAGCAGTACTTC

clone size: many
V gene: TRBV11-2
D gene: NA
J gene: TRBJ1-3
CDR3 protein: CASSLGRQGENTIYF
CDR3 DNA: TGTGCCAGCAGCTTAGGTCGGCAGGGAGAAAACACCATATATTTT

clone size: few
V gene: TRBV19
D gene: NA
J gene: TRBJ1-1
CDR3 protein: CASSYFNTEAFF
CDR3 DNA: TGTGCCAGTAGTTATTTCAACACTGAAGCTTTCTTT

clone size: NA
V gene: TRBV6-2/TRBV6-3
D gene: TRBD1
J gene: TRBJ1-2
CDR3 protein: CASRIRQGEDICYTF
CDR3 DNA: TGTGCCAGCAGAATAAGACAGGGCGAAGATATTTGCTACACCTTC

clone size: many
V gene: TRBV24-1
D gene: NA
J gene: TRBJ2-3
CDR3 protein: CATSDRLGSSTDTQYF
CDR3 DNA: TGTGCCACCAGTGATCGCCTCGGTTCTAGCACAGATACGCAGTATTTT

clone size: few
V gene: TRBV7-3
D gene: TRBD2
J gene: TRBJ2-3
CDR3 protein: CASSNVAGGFTDTQYF
CDR3 DNA: TGTGCCAGCAGTAACGTAGCGGGAGGGTTTACAGATACGCAGTATTTT

clone size: few
V gene: TRBV5-4
D gene: TRBD1
J gene: TRBJ2-6
CDR3 protein: CASSPGQGVFSGANVLTF
CDR3 DNA: TGTGCCAGCAGCCCCGGACAGGGGGTGTTCTCTGGGGCCAACGTCCTGACTTTC

clone size: NA
V gene: TRBV5-1
D gene: NA
J gene: TRBJ1-2
CDR3 protein: CASSLQSLNYGYTF
CDR3 DNA: TGCGCCAGCAGCTTACAGTCCTTGAACTATGGCTACACCTTC

clone size: few
V gene: TRBV5-1
D gene: NA
J gene: TRBJ1-3
CDR3 protein: CASSLSFNSGNTIYF
CDR3 DNA: TGCGCCAGCAGCTTGAGTTTCAACTCTGGAAACACCATATATTTT

clone size: few
V gene: TRBV6-6
D gene: TRBD2
J gene: TRBJ2-3
CDR3 protein: CASSQGLAGGRSTDTQYF
CDR3 DNA: TGTGCCAGCAGTCAGGGACTAGCGGGGGGCCGTAGCACAGATACGCAGTATTTT

clone size: few
V gene: TRBV29-1
D gene: TRBD2
J gene: TRBJ2-7
CDR3 protein: CSAGGGNSYEQYF
CDR3 DNA: TGCAGCGCCGGGGGAGGGAACTCCTACGAGCAGTACTTC

clone size: NA
V gene: TRBV27
D gene: NA
J gene: TRBJ2-3
CDR3 protein: CASTPKVTDTQYF
CDR3 DNA: TGTGCCAGCACCCCCAAGGTCACAGATACGCAGTATTTT

clone size: NA
V gene: TRBV4-2
D gene: TRBD2
J gene: TRBJ2-5
CDR3 protein: CASSRAGGGETQYF
CDR3 DNA: TGTGCCAGCAGCCGAGCGGGAGGGGGGGAGACCCAGTACTTC

clone size: many
V gene: TRBV4-3
D gene: TRBD1
J gene: TRBJ2-5
CDR3 protein: CASSQAGGETQYF
CDR3 DNA: TGCGCCAGCAGCCAGGCAGGGGGCGAGACCCAGTACTTC

clone size: NA
V gene: TRBV3-1
D gene: TRBD2
J gene: TRBJ2-7
CDR3 protein: CASGGRNHEQYF
CDR3 DNA: TGTGCCAGCGGCGGGAGGAACCACGAGCAGTACTTC

clone size: few
V gene: TRBV7-2
D gene: NA
J gene: TRBJ2-7
CDR3 protein: CASSLESQGYEQYF
CDR3 DNA: TGTGCCAGCAGCTTAGAATCACAGGGCTACGAGCAGTACTTC

clone size: few
V gene: TRBV19
D gene: TRBD1
J gene: TRBJ1-2
CDR3 protein: CASSIGQGDGYTF
CDR3 DNA: TGTGCCAGTAGTATCGGACAGGGTGACGGCTACACCTTC

clone size: NA
V gene: TRBV19
D gene: NA
J gene: TRBJ1-2
CDR3 protein: CASSIGEGGHIYGYTF
CDR3 DNA: TGTGCCAGTAGTATTGGGGAGGGCGGACACATCTATGGCTACACCTTC

clone size: NA
V gene: TRBV19
D gene: TRBD1
J gene: TRBJ1-2
CDR3 protein: CASSPRTGIDNYGYTF
CDR3 DNA: TGTGCCAGTAGTCCACGGACAGGGATTGATAACTATGGCTACACCTTC

clone size: few
V gene: TRBV7-8
D gene: NA
J gene: TRBJ1-5
CDR3 protein: CASSLARMLRDQPQHF
CDR3 DNA: TGTGCCAGCAGCTTAGCTAGGATGTTGCGTGATCAGCCCCAGCATTTT

clone size: many
V gene: TRBV9
D gene: NA
J gene: TRBJ2-1
CDR3 protein: CASSVEGGYYNEQFF
CDR3 DNA: TGTGCCAGCAGCGTAGAAGGAGGGTACTACAATGAGCAGTTCTTC

clone size: NA
V gene: TRBV19
D gene: NA
J gene: TRBJ2-6
CDR3 protein: CASNPKDSLLSGANVLTF
CDR3 DNA: TGTGCCAGTAACCCCAAGGACAGTCTTCTCTCTGGGGCCAACGTCCTGACTTTC

clone size: few
V gene: TRBV7-9
D gene: TRBD1
J gene: TRBJ1-1
CDR3 protein: CASSFGRIRGLDRVRTEAFF
CDR3 DNA: TGTGCCAGCAGCTTCGGGAGGATCAGGGGGTTAGACAGGGTGAGAACTGAAGCTTTCTTT

clone size: many
V gene: TRBV5-1
D gene: TRBD1
J gene: TRBJ1-1
CDR3 protein: CASSLDGTDLNTEAFF
CDR3 DNA: TGCGCCAGCAGCTTGGATGGGACAGACCTGAACACTGAAGCTTTCTTT

clone size: few
V gene: TRBV9
D gene: TRBD1
J gene: TRBJ1-1
CDR3 protein: CASSSSGGLNTEAFF
CDR3 DNA: TGTGCCAGCAGCTCGTCAGGGGGACTGAACACTGAAGCTTTCTTT

clone size: NA
V gene: TRBV2
D gene: NA
J gene: TRBJ2-5
CDR3 protein: CASSRDSGRKETQYF
CDR3 DNA: TGTGCCAGCAGTCGGGACTCAGGCCGAAAGGAGACCCAGTACTTC

clone size: NA
V gene: TRBV10-3
D gene: NA
J gene: TRBJ1-1
CDR3 protein: CAIRATGGNTEAFF
CDR3 DNA: TGTGCCATCAGGGCGACCGGGGGGAACACTGAAGCTTTCTTT

clone size: NA
V gene: TRBV29-1
D gene: TRBD2
J gene: TRBJ2-7
CDR3 protein: CSATEAGGGEQYF
CDR3 DNA: TGCAGCGCGACCGAAGCGGGAGGAGGCGAGCAGTACTTC

clone size: NA
V gene: TRBV6-1
D gene: NA
J gene: TRBJ2-3
CDR3 protein: CASIPAGTDTQYF
CDR3 DNA: TGTGCCAGCATCCCGGCGGGCACAGATACGCAGTATTTT

clone size: NA
V gene: TRBV10-3
D gene: TRBD1
J gene: TRBJ1-1
CDR3 protein: CAIRIKTGEGTEAFF
CDR3 DNA: TGTGCCATCAGAATTAAAACAGGGGAGGGCACTGAAGCTTTCTTT

clone size: many
V gene: TRBV9
D gene: NA
J gene: TRBJ1-1
CDR3 protein: CASSVQPGNTEAFF
CDR3 DNA: TGTGCCAGCAGCGTACAGCCAGGGAACACTGAAGCTTTCTTT